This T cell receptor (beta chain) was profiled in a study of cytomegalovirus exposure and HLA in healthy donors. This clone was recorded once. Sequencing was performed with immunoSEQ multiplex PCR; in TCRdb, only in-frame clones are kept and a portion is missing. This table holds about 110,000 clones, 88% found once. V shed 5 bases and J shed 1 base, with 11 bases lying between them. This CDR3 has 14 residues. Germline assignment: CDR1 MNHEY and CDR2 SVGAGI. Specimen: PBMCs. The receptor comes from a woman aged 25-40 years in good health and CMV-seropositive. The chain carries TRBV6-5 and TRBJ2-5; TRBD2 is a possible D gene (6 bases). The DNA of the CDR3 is TGTGCCAGCAGTCCGGGACTCCTCCAAGAGACCCAGTACTTC. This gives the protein CASSPGLLQETQYF.